This T cell receptor (beta chain) derives from a study of T-cell memory formation after mild COVID-19. Many counts were recorded for this clonotype. The target antigen is unknown. From the 5' RACE reads, TCRdb called clonotypes with MiXCR, one entry per CDR3 protein. This sample has about 560,000 distinct CDR3 sequences, with approximately 18% found just once. The study's findings and limits: Confirmation of SARS-CoV-2 specificity was lacking for second-wave clones peaking day 37.

The CDR3 has 16 amino acids. V lost 2 bases to trimming and J lost 4 bases; unmatched junction nucleotides: 7. CDR1 and CDR2 (germline): KGHSH, LQKENI. The sequenced sample consisted of PBMCs or a T cell subset sorted from them (not recorded which). The V and J genes are TRBV18 and TRBJ2-7, with 11 bases aligning to TRBD2. This receptor was obtained from an adult woman who had mild COVID-19 (a few samples of this study predate the infection). Cell type and time point are not known. CDR3 loop: CASSPRISGRVYEQYF. For the CDR3, the DNA is TGTGCCAGCTCACCAAGGATTAGCGGGAGGGTATACGAGCAGTACTTC.